This T cell receptor beta chain stems from a study of blood T cell repertoires in COVID-19. The CDR3 runs 20 residues. The junction had 12 bases not matched to a gene; V was cut back by 0 bases and J by 0 bases. Germline V lookup: CDR1 LGHNT, CDR2 FRNRAP. Original processing notes: Estimated nucleated cell counts came from reference gene primer amplification. TCRdb keeps only in-frame clones here, not all; method: immunoSEQ multiplex PCR. Clone size and V and J calls were adopted from that table, with D and trimming inferred from the DNA. The sample lists under 250,000 clones; about 86% were seen once.

This receptor was obtained from a man in his forties or fifties with active or convalescent COVID-19. Sequencing used peripheral blood. The chain joins TRBV12-5 to TRBJ1-5; 9 bases line up with TRBD1. CDR3 region: CASGLVRDRAFPYSNQPQHF. The CDR3 DNA sequence: TGTGCTAGTGGTTTGGTAAGGGACAGGGCTTTTCCTTATAGCAATCAGCCCCAGCATTTT.